This T cell receptor beta chain stems from a study of T cell responses to AZD1222 COVID-19 vaccine. Study-level points and caveats: Only 5 or 6 individuals given AZD1222 were seropositive at baseline. The reported proportion of spike-specific TCRs targeting unmutated variant regions was nearly half. The CD4 TCRs associated with vaccination extended across spike and predominated at 160-218 and 743-854.

V shed 6 bases and J shed 5 bases, with 11 bases lying between them. From germline, CDR1 is MDHEN and CDR2 SYDVKM. The CDR3 covers 12 residues. Sequencing used immunoSEQ multiplex PCR; TCRdb keeps in-frame clones, though not all of them. The sample lists some 93,000 clones; roughly 88% were seen once. In regard to this clone: Its target is not known.

Second doses were pooled across both intervals (about 4 or about 12 weeks). The sequence was collected from an adult who received the AZD1222 COVID-19 vaccine. This rearrangement joins TRBV28 to TRBJ2-7; D not resolved. The sample in question was peripheral blood, obtained 28 days after the second AZD1222 dose. CDR3 sequence (DNA): TGTGCCAGCAGGTGGGGTCGGAACGAGCAGTACTTC. Residues: CASRWGRNEQYF.